Listed below are T cell receptor beta chains from one sample, sequenced in a study of T cells in Graves' hyperthyroidism and ophthalmopathy. MiXCR, run by TCRdb on the multiplex PCR reads, gives a single entry per CDR3 protein. The table lists roughly 740,000 distinct CDR3 sequences, around 17% of them singletons. The sequenced material came from blood. All receptors derive from a man between 18 and 35 years old with Graves' hyperthyroidism. Each CDR3 is given with its conserved first and last residue. Each record gives: clone size, D gene, J gene, V gene, CDR3 protein, CDR3 DNA. The D gene is left open where the match is weak. Size tells how often a clone was seen (once, few, many) or the class of an expanded clone, and some rows leave it out.

many | - | TRBJ2-1 | TRBV11-3 | CASSLRVSYNEQFF | TGTGCCAGCAGTTTGCGAGTTTCCTACAATGAGCAGTTCTTC
many | - | TRBJ1-1 | TRBV6-1 | CASSSDQNINTEAFF | TGTGCCAGCAGCAGCGACCAGAACATAAACACTGAAGCTTTCTTT
- | - | TRBJ2-7 | TRBV11-2 | CASSLLGGHSYEQYF | TGTGCCAGCAGCTTATTGGGTGGCCACTCCTACGAGCAGTACTTC
few | TRBD1 | TRBJ2-2 | TRBV6-2/TRBV6-3 | CASSYVDRGYTGELFF | TGTGCCAGCAGTTACGTGGACAGGGGGTACACCGGGGAGCTGTTTTTT
- | TRBD1 | TRBJ2-7 | TRBV4-3 | CASSQSWTGVSYEQYF | TGCGCCAGCAGCCAAAGTTGGACAGGGGTCTCCTACGAGCAGTACTTC
few | TRBD1 | TRBJ2-5 | TRBV7-2 | CASSPGTGLQETQYF | TGTGCCAGCAGCCCCGGGACAGGGTTACAAGAGACCCAGTACTTC
- | - | TRBJ2-3 | TRBV7-9 | CASSQPNPNTDTQYF | TGTGCCAGCAGCCAACCTAACCCGAACACAGATACGCAGTATTTT
many | - | TRBJ1-5 | TRBV13 | CANQDVGTNQPQHF | TGTGCCAACCAAGACGTCGGGACGAATCAGCCCCAGCATTTT
- | TRBD1 | TRBJ2-1 | TRBV18 | CATSPQGANNEQFF | TGTGCCACCTCTCCCCAGGGGGCGAACAATGAGCAGTTCTTC
- | TRBD2 | TRBJ2-7 | TRBV7-9 | CASSPTGTSAAYEQYF | TGTGCCAGCAGCCCCACCGGGACTAGCGCAGCCTACGAGCAGTACTTC
- | - | TRBJ1-3 | TRBV7-2 | CASSLPGITGGTIYF | TGTGCCAGCAGCTTGCCAGGAATAACCGGCGGGACCATATATTTT
- | - | TRBJ2-3 | TRBV9 | CASSLAPWDTQYF | TGTGCCAGCAGCCTAGCCCCGTGGGATACGCAGTATTTT
few | TRBD1 | TRBJ1-4 | TRBV3-1 | CASSRGQDTNEKLFF | TGTGCCAGCAGCCGCGGACAGGACACTAATGAAAAACTGTTTTTT
- | TRBD2 | TRBJ2-5 | TRBV6-1 | CASSERLAAYQETQYF | TGTGCCAGCAGTGAGAGGCTAGCGGCGTACCAAGAGACCCAGTACTTC
- | - | TRBJ2-7 | TRBV28 | CASRHDEQYF | TGTGCCTCACGACACGACGAGCAGTACTTC
- | - | TRBJ2-7 | TRBV29-1 | CSANTQGGVSSYEQYF | TGCAGCGCCAACACCCAAGGTGGGGTGAGCTCCTACGAGCAGTACTTC
- | TRBD1 | TRBJ2-2 | TRBV18 | CASSPPRFDRGITGELFF | TGTGCCAGCTCACCACCGAGATTTGACAGGGGGATCACCGGGGAGCTGTTTTTT
few | - | TRBJ2-7 | TRBV20-1 | CSARDGEHSYEQYF | TGCAGTGCTAGAGATGGGGAGCACTCCTACGAGCAGTACTTC
few | - | TRBJ1-1 | TRBV19 | CASSIRNSRTEAFF | TGTGCCAGTAGTATAAGGAACTCTAGAACTGAAGCTTTCTTT
many | - | TRBJ2-1 | TRBV18 | CASSQNRDIHNEQFF | TGTGCCAGCTCACAAAACCGGGACATTCACAATGAGCAGTTCTTC
once | TRBD1 | TRBJ1-1 | TRBV11-3 | CASSLGTGKAFF | TGTGCCAGCAGCTTAGGGACAGGGAAAGCTTTCTTT
many | TRBD2 | TRBJ2-1 | TRBV7-3 | CASSPTGLAGGNEQFF | TGTGCCAGCAGCCCGACTGGCCTAGCGGGAGGCAATGAGCAGTTCTTC
many | - | TRBJ2-7 | TRBV12-3/TRBV12-4 | CASSLPEVSYEQYF | TGTGCCAGCAGCCTTCCTGAAGTGTCCTACGAGCAGTACTTC
- | TRBD2 | TRBJ2-1 | TRBV10-3 | CAISGPTSGDYNEQFF | TGTGCCATCAGTGGACCGACTAGCGGGGATTACAATGAGCAGTTCTTC
few | - | TRBJ2-7 | TRBV6-2/TRBV6-3 | CASSTPAREYEQYF | TGTGCCAGCAGTACCCCGGCCCGCGAATACGAGCAGTACTTC
many | - | TRBJ1-5 | TRBV6-1 | CASSDGHYSNQPQHF | TGTGCCAGCAGTGACGGACATTATAGCAATCAGCCCCAGCATTTT
- | - | TRBJ2-7 | TRBV2 | CARGPRSYEQYF | TGTGCCAGGGGACCGCGCTCCTACGAGCAGTACTTC
few | TRBD2 | TRBJ2-7 | TRBV7-9 | CASSLASGILYEQYF | TGTGCCAGCAGCTTAGCCAGCGGGATCCTCTACGAGCAGTACTTC
many | TRBD2 | TRBJ2-7 | TRBV12-5 | CASGLVPLAGAPYEQYF | TGTGCTAGTGGTTTGGTACCACTAGCGGGAGCACCCTACGAGCAGTACTTC
- | TRBD2 | TRBJ2-7 | TRBV7-9 | CASSFRLAGAHEQYF | TGTGCCAGCAGCTTTCGACTAGCGGGAGCCCACGAGCAGTACTTC
many | - | TRBJ2-7 | TRBV2 | CASCLQGSYEQYF | TGTGCCAGCTGTCTTCAGGGATCCTACGAGCAGTACTTC
many | - | TRBJ2-1 | TRBV7-8 | CASSPTSWDEQFF | TGTGCCAGCAGCCCAACGAGTTGGGATGAGCAGTTCTTC
many | - | TRBJ2-7 | TRBV7-2 | CASSPRTAGSYEQYF | TGTGCCAGCAGCCCCCGGACGGCAGGCTCCTACGAGCAGTACTTC
once | TRBD2 | TRBJ2-1 | TRBV6-1 | CASSSGLAGGGEQFF | TGTGCCAGCAGCTCTGGACTAGCGGGAGGTGGTGAGCAGTTCTTC
many | - | TRBJ2-7 | TRBV11-2 | CASSLEGLGVHEQYF | TGTGCCAGCAGCTTAGAAGGTCTAGGGGTGCACGAGCAGTACTTC
- | - | TRBJ2-5 | TRBV12-3/TRBV12-4 | CASSSDLDDQTQYF | TGTGCCAGCAGTTCGGACCTAGACGATCAGACCCAGTACTTC
few | - | TRBJ1-5 | TRBV10-3 | CAISEAPGRVNRQPQHF | TGTGCCATCAGTGAAGCCCCCGGCAGGGTGAATAGGCAGCCCCAGCATTTT
- | - | TRBJ2-2 | TRBV12-3/TRBV12-4 | CASTGVIRTGELFF | TGTGCCAGCACAGGGGTGATTCGCACCGGGGAGCTGTTTTTT
- | - | TRBJ2-4 | TRBV10-3 | CAISETTGTGVNIQYF | TGTGCCATCAGTGAGACGACAGGGACTGGGGTAAACATTCAGTACTTC
- | - | TRBJ1-3 | TRBV4-1 | CASSPSDGNTIYF | TGCGCCAGCAGCCCGTCCGACGGAAACACCATATATTTT
- | TRBD1 | TRBJ2-3 | TRBV11-2 | CASSGRDRSDTQYF | TGTGCCAGCAGCGGTCGGGACAGATCAGATACGCAGTATTTT
- | TRBD1 | TRBJ1-5 | TRBV20-1 | CSAPPGTGNQPQHF | TGCAGTGCTCCCCCGGGGACAGGGAACCAGCCCCAGCATTTT
many | - | TRBJ2-3 | TRBV24-1 | CATSDRDQGADTQYF | TGTGCCACCAGTGATCGGGACCAGGGAGCAGATACGCAGTATTTT
- | TRBD2 | TRBJ2-7 | TRBV6-1 | CASSPGTSGFPHEQYF | TGTGCCAGCAGCCCCGGGACTAGCGGCTTTCCCCACGAGCAGTACTTC
- | TRBD2 | TRBJ2-1 | TRBV2 | CAMAGSAGGPSHEQFF | TGTGCCATGGCAGGTTCCGCGGGAGGGCCAAGCCATGAGCAGTTCTTC
few | - | TRBJ2-2 | TRBV6-2/TRBV6-3 | CASSYVVAGIGELFF | TGTGCCAGCAGTTACGTTGTGGCGGGGATCGGGGAGCTGTTTTTT
many | - | TRBJ1-5 | TRBV30 | CAWSGGYSNQPQHF | TGTGCCTGGAGTGGGGGATATAGCAATCAGCCCCAGCATTTT
- | - | TRBJ1-5 | TRBV7-8 | CASSLAQHQPQHF | TGTGCCAGCAGCTTAGCGCAACATCAGCCCCAGCATTTT
few | TRBD1 | TRBJ1-5 | TRBV10-2 | CASSGTDRGQPQHF | TGCGCCAGCAGTGGGACCGACAGGGGTCAGCCCCAGCATTTT
- | - | TRBJ2-3 | TRBV20-1 | CSARDLRDGDTQYF | TGCAGTGCTAGAGATTTGCGGGACGGAGATACGCAGTATTTT
many | - | TRBJ2-5 | TRBV7-9 | CASSPRGGVQETQYF | TGTGCCAGCAGCCCCCGGGGAGGCGTCCAAGAGACCCAGTACTTC
many | - | TRBJ1-1 | TRBV20-1 | CSARRLTLNTEAFF | TGCAGTGCTAGGAGGTTGACCCTGAACACTGAAGCTTTCTTT
- | - | TRBJ2-6 | TRBV27 | CASRFAGHQGGANVLTF | TGTGCCAGCAGATTCGCGGGTCACCAGGGGGGGGCCAACGTCCTGACTTTC
few | - | TRBJ1-5 | TRBV15 | CATSREGGQPQHF | TGTGCCACCAGCAGAGAGGGGGGACAGCCCCAGCATTTT
- | - | TRBJ2-5 | TRBV12-3/TRBV12-4 | CASSPQGKTQYF | TGTGCCAGCAGCCCTCAGGGAAAGACCCAGTACTTC
- | - | TRBJ2-3 | TRBV19 | CASRPGTADTDTQYF | TGTGCCAGTAGACCCGGGACTGCGGACACAGATACGCAGTATTTT
many | - | TRBJ1-1 | TRBV20-1 | CSARDREKTEAFF | TGCAGTGCTAGAGACAGGGAGAAGACTGAAGCTTTCTTT
many | TRBD1 | TRBJ1-1 | TRBV15 | CATSRGTGGNTEAFF | TGTGCCACCAGCAGAGGAACAGGGGGTAACACTGAAGCTTTCTTT
- | TRBD2 | TRBJ2-2 | TRBV5-1 | CASSGTGTSGRAVAGELFF | TGCGCCAGCAGCGGAACCGGGACTAGCGGGAGGGCCGTCGCCGGGGAGCTGTTTTTT
many | - | TRBJ2-7 | TRBV7-2 | CASSPRRTASYEQYF | TGTGCCAGCAGCCCCCGAAGAACAGCCTCCTACGAGCAGTACTTC